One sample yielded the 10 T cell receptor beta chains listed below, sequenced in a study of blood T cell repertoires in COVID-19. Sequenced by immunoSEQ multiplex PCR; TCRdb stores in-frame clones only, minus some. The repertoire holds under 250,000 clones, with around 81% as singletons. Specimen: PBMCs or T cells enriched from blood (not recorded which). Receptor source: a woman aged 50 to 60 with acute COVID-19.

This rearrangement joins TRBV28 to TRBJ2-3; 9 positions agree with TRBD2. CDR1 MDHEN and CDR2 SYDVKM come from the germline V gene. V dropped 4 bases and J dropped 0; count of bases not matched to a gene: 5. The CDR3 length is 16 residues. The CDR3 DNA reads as TGTGCCAGCAGTTCGACTAGCGGCGCTAGCACAGATACGCAGTATTTT. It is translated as CASSSTSGASTDTQYF.

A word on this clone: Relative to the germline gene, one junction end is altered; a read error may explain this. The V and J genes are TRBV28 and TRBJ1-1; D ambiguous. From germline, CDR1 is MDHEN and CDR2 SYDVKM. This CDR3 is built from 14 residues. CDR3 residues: CASSFRDLKTEAFF. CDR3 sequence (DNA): TGTGCCAGCAGTTTTAGAGATTTGAAAACTGAAGCTTTCTTT.

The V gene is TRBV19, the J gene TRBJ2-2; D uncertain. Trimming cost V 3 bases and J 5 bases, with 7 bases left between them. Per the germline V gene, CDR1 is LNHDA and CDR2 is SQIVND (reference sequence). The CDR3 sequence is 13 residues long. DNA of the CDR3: TGTGCCAGTAGTATTGCCCTAACCGGGGAGCTGTTTTTT. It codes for CASSIALTGELFF.

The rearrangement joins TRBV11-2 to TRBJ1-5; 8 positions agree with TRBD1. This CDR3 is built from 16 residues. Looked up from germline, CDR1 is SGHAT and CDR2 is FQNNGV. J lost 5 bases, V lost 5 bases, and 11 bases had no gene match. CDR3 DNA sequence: TGTGCCAGCAGCCAAGCCGGACAGGGTCGCGATCAGCCCCAGCATTTT. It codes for CASSQAGQGRDQPQHF.

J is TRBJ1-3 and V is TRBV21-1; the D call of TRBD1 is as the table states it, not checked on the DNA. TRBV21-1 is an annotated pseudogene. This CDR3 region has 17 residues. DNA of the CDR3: TGTGCCAGCAGCATTCGGACAGGATATTACTCTGGAAACACCATATATTTT. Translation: CASSIRTGYYSGNTIYF.

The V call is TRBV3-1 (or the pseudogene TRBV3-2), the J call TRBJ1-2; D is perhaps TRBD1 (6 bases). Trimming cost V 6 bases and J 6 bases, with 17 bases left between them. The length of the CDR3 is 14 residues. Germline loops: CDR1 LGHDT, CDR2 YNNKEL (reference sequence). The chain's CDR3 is CASRRRGGAHGYTF. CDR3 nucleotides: TGTGCCAGCAGACGGCGAGGGGGGGCACATGGCTACACCTTC.

The CDR3 loop reads CASADTANTEAFF. The CDR3 DNA reads as TGTGCCAGCGCGGACACCGCGAACACTGAAGCTTTCTTT. V is TRBV11-1 and J is TRBJ1-1; perhaps TRBD1 as D (5 bases). The CDR3 spans 13 residues. Germline V CDR1 and CDR2: SGHAT, FQDESV (reference sequence). Trimming removed 8 bases from V and 1 base from J, with 11 bases in between.

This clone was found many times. CDR3 sequence reads: CASWAGTDYEQYF. The DNA of the CDR3 is TGTGCCAGCTGGGCCGGGACTGACTACGAGCAGTACTTC. The chain links TRBV2 to TRBJ2-7; maybe TRBD2 (6 bases). Germline-derived CDR1 and CDR2 are SNHLY and FYNNEI. The CDR3 covers 13 residues. Trimming took 8 bases from V and 3 from J, leaving 14 bases between them.

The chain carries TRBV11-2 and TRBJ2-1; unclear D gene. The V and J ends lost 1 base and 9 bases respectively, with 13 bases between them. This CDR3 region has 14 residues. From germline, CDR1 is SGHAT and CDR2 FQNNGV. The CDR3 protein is CASSLVREVGEQFF. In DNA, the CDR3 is TGTGCCAGCAGCTTAGTACGCGAGGTCGGTGAGCAGTTCTTC. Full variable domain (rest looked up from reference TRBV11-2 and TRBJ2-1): EAGVAQSPRYKIIEKRQSVAFWCNPISGHATLYWYQQILGQGPKLLIQFQNNGVVDDSQLPKDRFSAERLKGVDSTLKIQPAKLEDSAVYLCASSLVREVGEQFFGPGTRLTVL.

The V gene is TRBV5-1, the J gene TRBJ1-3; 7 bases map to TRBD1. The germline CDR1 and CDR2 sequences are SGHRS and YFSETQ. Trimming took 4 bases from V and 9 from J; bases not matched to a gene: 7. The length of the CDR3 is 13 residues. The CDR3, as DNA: TGCGCCAGCAGCCGACAGGGTACGGGCACCATATATTTT. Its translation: CASSRQGTGTIYF.